This T cell receptor (beta chain) was sequenced in a study of control samples from healthy donors and cancer patients. Sequenced by immunoSEQ multiplex PCR; TCRdb stores in-frame clones only, minus some. Here the sample spans about 140,000 clones, roughly nine tenths being singletons. V trimming: 6 bases; J trimming: 5 bases; junction bases outside the gene matches: 12. CDR1 and CDR2 from the germline V gene are MDHEN and SYDVKM. This CDR3 region has 15 residues. This receptor was obtained from a man aged 18-30 years in good health. The chain combines TRBV28 with TRBJ1-2, with TRBD1 matching over 7 bases. The sequenced sample consisted of blood. The CDR3 DNA sequence: TGTGCCAGCAGCATAAGCCGACAGGGCGGTTATGGCTACACCTTC. As protein: CASSISRQGGYGYTF.